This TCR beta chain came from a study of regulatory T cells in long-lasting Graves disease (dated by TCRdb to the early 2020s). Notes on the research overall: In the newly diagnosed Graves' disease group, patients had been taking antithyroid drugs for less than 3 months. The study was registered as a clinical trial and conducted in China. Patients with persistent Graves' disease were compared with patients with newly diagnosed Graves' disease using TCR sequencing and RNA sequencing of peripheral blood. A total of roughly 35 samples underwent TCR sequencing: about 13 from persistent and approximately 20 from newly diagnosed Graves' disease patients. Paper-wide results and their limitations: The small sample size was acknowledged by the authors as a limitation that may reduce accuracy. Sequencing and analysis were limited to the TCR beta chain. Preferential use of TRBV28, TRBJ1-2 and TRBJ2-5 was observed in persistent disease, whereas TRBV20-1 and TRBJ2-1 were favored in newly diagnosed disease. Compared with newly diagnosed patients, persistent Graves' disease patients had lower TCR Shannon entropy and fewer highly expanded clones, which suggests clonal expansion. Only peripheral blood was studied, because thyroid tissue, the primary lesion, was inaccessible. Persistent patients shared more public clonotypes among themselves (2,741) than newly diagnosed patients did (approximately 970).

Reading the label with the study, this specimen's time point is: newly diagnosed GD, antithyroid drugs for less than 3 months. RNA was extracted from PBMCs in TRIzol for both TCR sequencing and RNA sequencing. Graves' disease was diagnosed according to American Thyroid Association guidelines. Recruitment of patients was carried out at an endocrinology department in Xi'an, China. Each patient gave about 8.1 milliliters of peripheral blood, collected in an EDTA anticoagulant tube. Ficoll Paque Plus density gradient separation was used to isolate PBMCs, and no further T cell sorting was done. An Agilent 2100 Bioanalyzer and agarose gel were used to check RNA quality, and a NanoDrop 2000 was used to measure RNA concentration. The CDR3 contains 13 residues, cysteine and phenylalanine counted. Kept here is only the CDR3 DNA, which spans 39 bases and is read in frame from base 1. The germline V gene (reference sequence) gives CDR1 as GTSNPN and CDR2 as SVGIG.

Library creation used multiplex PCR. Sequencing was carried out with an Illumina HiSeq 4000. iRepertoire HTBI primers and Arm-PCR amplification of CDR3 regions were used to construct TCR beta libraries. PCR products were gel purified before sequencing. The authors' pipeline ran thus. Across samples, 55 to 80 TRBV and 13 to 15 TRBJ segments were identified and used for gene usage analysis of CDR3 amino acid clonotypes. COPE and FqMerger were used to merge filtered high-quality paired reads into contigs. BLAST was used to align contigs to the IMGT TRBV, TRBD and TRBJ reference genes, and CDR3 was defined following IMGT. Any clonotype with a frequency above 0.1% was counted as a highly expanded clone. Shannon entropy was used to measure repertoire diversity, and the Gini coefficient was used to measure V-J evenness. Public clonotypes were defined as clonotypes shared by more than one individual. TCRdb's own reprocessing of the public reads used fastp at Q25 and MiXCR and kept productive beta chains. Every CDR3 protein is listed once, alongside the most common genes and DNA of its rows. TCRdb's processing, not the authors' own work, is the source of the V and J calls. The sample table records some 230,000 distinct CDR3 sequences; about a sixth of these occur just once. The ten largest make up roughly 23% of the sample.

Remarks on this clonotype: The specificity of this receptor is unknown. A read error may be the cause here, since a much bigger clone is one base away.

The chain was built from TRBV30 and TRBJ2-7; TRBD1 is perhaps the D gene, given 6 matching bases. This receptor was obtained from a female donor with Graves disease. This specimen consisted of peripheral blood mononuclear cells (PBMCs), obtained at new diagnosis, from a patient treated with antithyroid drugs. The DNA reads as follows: TGTGCCTGGCAGCAGACAGGAGCCTACGAGCAGTGCTTC. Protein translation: CAWQQTGAYEQCF. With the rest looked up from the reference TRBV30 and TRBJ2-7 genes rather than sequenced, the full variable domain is SQTIHQWPATLVQPVGSPLSLECTVEGTSNPNLYWYRQAAGRGLQLLFYSVGIGQISSEVPQNLSASRPQDRQFILSSKKLLLSDSGFYLCAWQQTGAYEQCFGPGTRLTVT.